This TCR beta chain was documented in a study of spatial heterogeneity in lung cancer. Study information: Raw reads showed each unique TCR and UMI combination turning up more than ten times on average.

Germline V CDR1 and CDR2: MDHEN, SYDVKM. The CDR3 is 12 amino acids. V lost 9 bases and J lost 5, with 13 bases in between. This clonotype was recorded at least ten times. Its antigen is currently unknown. Study-level points and caveats: Ubiquitous, expanded tumor-derived TCRs were more frequently observed in blood at resection than at follow-up.

Unique molecular identifiers, one per molecule, were present on every TCR cDNA molecule. TCRdb reprocessed the 5' RACE reads via MiXCR and lists one record per CDR3 protein. The sample lists tens of thousands of distinct CDR3 sequences; roughly 5% were seen once. The sample's time point: blood at routine non-recurrence follow-up after resection. Sequences were derived from PBMCs, sampled at follow-up. The gene calls are TRBV28 and TRBJ2-5, with D tentatively TRBD1 or TRBD2 (6 bases each). The clonotype originates from a female donor with early-stage non-small cell lung cancer. This CDR3 is CASRGVWETQYF. The CDR3 nucleotides are TGTGCCAGTAGGGGGGTTTGGGAGACCCAGTACTTC.